A selection of T cell receptor beta chains follows, all from one sample in a study of shared clonotypes between healthy human individuals. Some clones are missing from TCRdb's copy, which holds only in-frame ones; the method was immunoSEQ multiplex PCR. The profile shows a few million clones, just over 90% of them singletons. The material sequenced was naive CD4+ T cells from PBMCs. These receptors originate from a man between 18 and 29 years old in good health. Some clones in this sample may be carry-over from other donors' samples. Each CDR3 is given with its conserved first and last residue. The order of the fields is V gene, clone size, J gene, D gene, CDR3 DNA, CDR3 protein. A D gene is named only where the DNA matches it firmly. Clone size is given for some rows only: seen once, a few or many times, or a class if the clone is expanded.

V gene: TRBV11-2; clone size: NA; J gene: TRBJ1-1; D gene: NA; CDR3 DNA: TGTGCCAGCAGCTTAGATCTTATCAGGGGCCCGAACACTGAAGCTTTCTTT; CDR3 protein: CASSLDLIRGPNTEAFF
V gene: TRBV19; clone size: NA; J gene: TRBJ1-5; D gene: NA; CDR3 DNA: TGTGCCAGTAGTATATCTGGGAATCAGCCCCAGCATTTT; CDR3 protein: CASSISGNQPQHF
V gene: TRBV4-2; clone size: NA; J gene: TRBJ2-4; D gene: TRBD2; CDR3 DNA: TGTGCCAGCAGCCAAGTGTCCGTTGTAGCGGGAGGGCCTTTGCGCCAAAACATTCAGTACTTC; CDR3 protein: CASSQVSVVAGGPLRQNIQYF
V gene: TRBV19; clone size: once; J gene: TRBJ2-1; D gene: NA; CDR3 DNA: TGTGCCAGTAGTATGGGGCCCCTAGGCGGGTCCTACAATGAGCAGTTCTTC; CDR3 protein: CASSMGPLGGSYNEQFF
V gene: TRBV11-2; clone size: few; J gene: TRBJ2-5; D gene: TRBD1; CDR3 DNA: TGTGCCAGCAGCCGAGCTAGGACAGGGCAAGAGACCCAGTACTTC; CDR3 protein: CASSRARTGQETQYF
V gene: TRBV28; clone size: NA; J gene: TRBJ1-5; D gene: NA; CDR3 DNA: TGTGCCAGCAGTTTAAGGGTTTTGCGGGGGGCTAGCAATCAGCCCCAGCATTTT; CDR3 protein: CASSLRVLRGASNQPQHF
V gene: TRBV28; clone size: once; J gene: TRBJ2-1; D gene: NA; CDR3 DNA: TGTGCCAGCAGTCCCAAGCCTAGCAGGACTATCAGCAATGAGCAGTTCTTC; CDR3 protein: CASSPKPSRTISNEQFF
V gene: TRBV27; clone size: NA; J gene: TRBJ1-1; D gene: NA; CDR3 DNA: TGTGCCAGCACCCTGATAGGGGGGGTCACTGAAGCTTTCTTT; CDR3 protein: CASTLIGGVTEAFF
V gene: TRBV7-9; clone size: NA; J gene: TRBJ1-1; D gene: NA; CDR3 DNA: TGTGCCAGCAGCTTAGGGGCGGTGGGAAGGGGTACTGAAGCTTTCTTT; CDR3 protein: CASSLGAVGRGTEAFF
V gene: TRBV15; clone size: NA; J gene: TRBJ1-2; D gene: TRBD1; CDR3 DNA: TGTGCCACCAGCAGACCACCGGGACAGGGGGTCGACGGCTACACCTTC; CDR3 protein: CATSRPPGQGVDGYTF
V gene: TRBV25-1; clone size: NA; J gene: TRBJ1-1; D gene: NA; CDR3 DNA: TGTGCCAGCAGTATCATTGGGGGATCAGAAGCTTTCTTT; CDR3 protein: CASSIIGGSEAFF
V gene: TRBV10-3; clone size: NA; J gene: TRBJ2-1; D gene: TRBD1; CDR3 DNA: TGTGCCATCAGTCCGGGACAGATTTCCTACAATGAGCAGTTCTTC; CDR3 protein: CAISPGQISYNEQFF
V gene: TRBV4-1; clone size: NA; J gene: TRBJ2-5; D gene: NA; CDR3 DNA: TGCGCCAGCAGCCAACTCCACCTACCGGGAGAGACCCAGTACTTC; CDR3 protein: CASSQLHLPGETQYF
V gene: TRBV2; clone size: NA; J gene: TRBJ2-2; D gene: NA; CDR3 DNA: TGTGCCAGCAGTGAAGCTGTCCCTGCCCGGGAGCTGTTTTTT; CDR3 protein: CASSEAVPARELFF
V gene: TRBV7-2; clone size: NA; J gene: TRBJ1-2; D gene: NA; CDR3 DNA: TGTGCCAGCAGCCAACGGGATATCCGAAGTCGGGGTGGCTACACCTTC; CDR3 protein: CASSQRDIRSRGGYTF
V gene: TRBV6-1; clone size: NA; J gene: TRBJ1-2; D gene: NA; CDR3 DNA: TGTGCCAGCAGTGACGCCGGACACGTCTATGGCTACACCTTC; CDR3 protein: CASSDAGHVYGYTF
V gene: TRBV5-8; clone size: NA; J gene: TRBJ1-4; D gene: NA; CDR3 DNA: TGTGCCAGCAGCTTGGCGCAGGGGCAGGGAAAACTGTTTTTT; CDR3 protein: CASSLAQGQGKLFF
V gene: TRBV5-1; clone size: NA; J gene: TRBJ1-2; D gene: NA; CDR3 DNA: TGCGCCAGCAGCTTTAGGGCAGACGATTATGGCTACACCTTC; CDR3 protein: CASSFRADDYGYTF
V gene: TRBV2; clone size: NA; J gene: TRBJ2-7; D gene: NA; CDR3 DNA: TGTGCCAGCAGTGGACACGTAGAGCAGTACTTC; CDR3 protein: CASSGHVEQYF
V gene: TRBV27; clone size: NA; J gene: TRBJ2-1; D gene: TRBD1; CDR3 DNA: TGTGCCAGCAGTCGGCAGGGGGTTGTATACAATGAGCAGTTCTTC; CDR3 protein: CASSRQGVVYNEQFF
V gene: TRBV5-1; clone size: NA; J gene: TRBJ2-7; D gene: NA; CDR3 DNA: TGCGCCAGCAGTATCTTGGGCGGGATTGATTACGAGCAGTACTTC; CDR3 protein: CASSILGGIDYEQYF
V gene: TRBV27; clone size: once; J gene: TRBJ2-7; D gene: NA; CDR3 DNA: TGTGCCAGCAGTTCACCCAGTGGGGCAGGGTCCTCCATCAGCTCCTACGAGCAGTACTTC; CDR3 protein: CASSSPSGAGSSISSYEQYF
V gene: TRBV6-1; clone size: once; J gene: TRBJ2-3; D gene: NA; CDR3 DNA: TGTGCCAGCAGTGATAAAGCAGATACGCAGTATTTT; CDR3 protein: CASSDKADTQYF
V gene: TRBV5-8; clone size: NA; J gene: TRBJ1-3; D gene: NA; CDR3 DNA: TGTGCCAGCAGTTTGTACATGGCCGGCGGGATGGGAAACACCATATATTTT; CDR3 protein: CASSLYMAGGMGNTIYF
V gene: TRBV4-3; clone size: NA; J gene: TRBJ2-6; D gene: TRBD1; CDR3 DNA: TGCGCCAGCAGCCAAGAGTCTGGACAGGGTATTCTCCTGTTCTCTGGGGCCAACGTCCTGACTTTC; CDR3 protein: CASSQESGQGILLFSGANVLTF
V gene: TRBV2; clone size: NA; J gene: TRBJ2-3; D gene: TRBD1; CDR3 DNA: TGTGCCAGCATCACCCGGGACGGGACAGGGGGAAGCACAGATACGCAGTATTTT; CDR3 protein: CASITRDGTGGSTDTQYF
V gene: TRBV27; clone size: NA; J gene: TRBJ2-6; D gene: NA; CDR3 DNA: TGTGCCAGCAGAACCGCGGGCTCTGGGGCCAACGTCCTGACTTTC; CDR3 protein: CASRTAGSGANVLTF
V gene: TRBV7-2; clone size: NA; J gene: TRBJ2-7; D gene: TRBD2; CDR3 DNA: TGTGCCAGCAGGTCAAGCGGGGGGCAGCAGTACTTC; CDR3 protein: CASRSSGGQQYF
V gene: TRBV5-1; clone size: NA; J gene: TRBJ1-1; D gene: NA; CDR3 DNA: TGCGCCAGCAGCTTCCCAGGGACTGAAGCTTTCTTT; CDR3 protein: CASSFPGTEAFF
V gene: TRBV18; clone size: NA; J gene: TRBJ2-5; D gene: TRBD2; CDR3 DNA: TGTGCCAGCTCACCCGGTTTTCTACGGGGGGGAGAGACCCAGTACTTC; CDR3 protein: CASSPGFLRGGETQYF
V gene: TRBV7-8; clone size: NA; J gene: TRBJ1-1; D gene: TRBD1; CDR3 DNA: TGTGCCAGCATGCCGACAGGGGGCAGATTCGGGAACACTGAAGCTTTCTTT; CDR3 protein: CASMPTGGRFGNTEAFF
V gene: TRBV2; clone size: NA; J gene: TRBJ2-3; D gene: NA; CDR3 DNA: TGTGCCAGCACGCAGGCCCACGGGGATACGCAGTATTTT; CDR3 protein: CASTQAHGDTQYF
V gene: TRBV6-5; clone size: NA; J gene: TRBJ2-2; D gene: NA; CDR3 DNA: TGTGCCAGCAGTCCACCAGGCGGGGAGCTGTTTTTT; CDR3 protein: CASSPPGGELFF
V gene: TRBV15; clone size: few; J gene: TRBJ1-5; D gene: TRBD1; CDR3 DNA: TGTGCCACCAGCAGGGACAGGGGAGAGGGTCAGCCCCAGCATTTT; CDR3 protein: CATSRDRGEGQPQHF
V gene: TRBV7-9; clone size: NA; J gene: TRBJ1-5; D gene: TRBD1; CDR3 DNA: TGTGCCAGCAGCTCCCTAGGACAGGGTCCCTCTAATCAGCCCCAGCATTTT; CDR3 protein: CASSSLGQGPSNQPQHF
V gene: TRBV5-1; clone size: NA; J gene: TRBJ2-2; D gene: NA; CDR3 DNA: TGCGCCATCGCGGCGGGCGTCAACACCGGGGAGCTGTTTTTT; CDR3 protein: CAIAAGVNTGELFF
V gene: TRBV28; clone size: NA; J gene: TRBJ2-2; D gene: NA; CDR3 DNA: TGTGCCAGCAGTTTCCTGGGGGCTTCGAACACCGGGGAGCTGTTTTTT; CDR3 protein: CASSFLGASNTGELFF
V gene: TRBV5-1; clone size: NA; J gene: TRBJ2-1; D gene: TRBD2; CDR3 DNA: TGCGCCAGCAGCTTGACACGACTAGCGGGAGCGAGCTCCTACAATGAGCAGTTCTTC; CDR3 protein: CASSLTRLAGASSYNEQFF
V gene: TRBV7-3; clone size: NA; J gene: TRBJ2-1; D gene: NA; CDR3 DNA: TGTGCCAGCAGCTTAAGGGGTTCAACCCCCTACAATGAGCAGTTCTTC; CDR3 protein: CASSLRGSTPYNEQFF
V gene: TRBV10-1; clone size: NA; J gene: TRBJ2-1; D gene: TRBD2; CDR3 DNA: TGCGCCGACGCCCCTAGAGCTAGCGGGAGCCATGAGCAGTTCTTC; CDR3 protein: CADAPRASGSHEQFF
V gene: TRBV5-4; clone size: NA; J gene: TRBJ2-7; D gene: NA; CDR3 DNA: TGTGCCAGCAGCTTGGATGTGGCTAGACCCGAGCAGTACTTC; CDR3 protein: CASSLDVARPEQYF
V gene: TRBV9; clone size: NA; J gene: TRBJ2-5; D gene: TRBD1; CDR3 DNA: TGTGCCAGCAGCGCCCTAGGGGGCCAGCAAGAGACCCAGTACTTC; CDR3 protein: CASSALGGQQETQYF
V gene: TRBV10-3; clone size: NA; J gene: TRBJ1-5; D gene: TRBD1; CDR3 DNA: TGTGCCACCCAGGGGGCGCGTGGCAATCAGCCCCAGCATTTT; CDR3 protein: CATQGARGNQPQHF
V gene: TRBV2; clone size: NA; J gene: TRBJ1-4; D gene: NA; CDR3 DNA: TGTGCCAGCAGGGACCGAGTGGAAAAACTGTTTTTT; CDR3 protein: CASRDRVEKLFF
V gene: TRBV4-1; clone size: NA; J gene: TRBJ2-7; D gene: NA; CDR3 DNA: TGCGCCAGCAGCCCACAGTGGAGCTCCTACGAGCAGTACTTC; CDR3 protein: CASSPQWSSYEQYF
V gene: TRBV9; clone size: NA; J gene: TRBJ2-1; D gene: TRBD1; CDR3 DNA: TGTGCCAGCAGCTTCCGGACAGGGAGCTCCTACAATGAGCAGTTCTTC; CDR3 protein: CASSFRTGSSYNEQFF
V gene: TRBV30; clone size: once; J gene: TRBJ2-1; D gene: NA; CDR3 DNA: TGTGCCTGGACCCCAAAAGCTCCCGGACGGGGGAGTGAGCAGTTCTTC; CDR3 protein: CAWTPKAPGRGSEQFF
V gene: TRBV7-2; clone size: NA; J gene: TRBJ2-7; D gene: NA; CDR3 DNA: TGTGCCAGCAGCTTAAAGAGAAACGAGCAGTACTTC; CDR3 protein: CASSLKRNEQYF
V gene: TRBV19; clone size: NA; J gene: TRBJ1-4; D gene: NA; CDR3 DNA: TGTGCCAGTAGTATTCGGGAAAAACTGTTTTTT; CDR3 protein: CASSIREKLFF
V gene: TRBV28; clone size: NA; J gene: TRBJ1-6; D gene: NA; CDR3 DNA: TGTGCCAGCAGTTTTTATGCTTCACCCCTCCACTTT; CDR3 protein: CASSFYASPLHF
V gene: TRBV27; clone size: NA; J gene: TRBJ1-2; D gene: TRBD1; CDR3 DNA: TGTGCCGGGTGCGTTGAGATTGGGGACAGGGGTTCTAATGGCTACACCTTC; CDR3 protein: CAGCVEIGDRGSNGYTF
V gene: TRBV7-2; clone size: NA; J gene: TRBJ2-7; D gene: NA; CDR3 DNA: TGTGCCAGCAGCCCAAGGGTGGGTTACGAGCAGTACTTC; CDR3 protein: CASSPRVGYEQYF
V gene: TRBV6-1; clone size: NA; J gene: TRBJ1-1; D gene: TRBD1; CDR3 DNA: TGTGCCAGCAGGCGACAGGGAGCCCCTGAAGCTTTCTTT; CDR3 protein: CASRRQGAPEAFF
V gene: TRBV11-3; clone size: NA; J gene: TRBJ2-1; D gene: NA; CDR3 DNA: TGTGCCAGCAGCTTAGGCTACCGAGACAATGAGCAGTTCTTC; CDR3 protein: CASSLGYRDNEQFF
V gene: TRBV6-5; clone size: NA; J gene: TRBJ2-7; D gene: TRBD2; CDR3 DNA: TGTGCCAGCAGCCAGCTTAGCGGGAGGTCCCACGAGCAGTACTTC; CDR3 protein: CASSQLSGRSHEQYF
V gene: TRBV5-1; clone size: once; J gene: TRBJ2-5; D gene: NA; CDR3 DNA: TGCGCCAGCAGACAGACCCAAGAGACCCAGTACTTC; CDR3 protein: CASRQTQETQYF
V gene: TRBV7-3; clone size: NA; J gene: TRBJ1-1; D gene: TRBD1; CDR3 DNA: TGTGCCAGCAGCTTACAGGGGGGGACTGAAGCTTTCTTT; CDR3 protein: CASSLQGGTEAFF